There are a few counts of the clone carrying this T cell receptor beta chain. Its antigen is unidentified. The data belong to a study of T-cell memory formation after mild COVID-19. Amplification by 5'RACE using constant-segment primers produced TCR alpha and TCR beta cDNA libraries that carried sample barcodes and UMIs. In TCRdb, the 5' RACE reads were re-called with MiXCR into one record per CDR3 protein. The repertoire holds around 140,000 distinct CDR3 sequences, with approximately 25% as singletons. Findings and limits, study-wide: In pre-infection memory, a portion of responding clones appeared, which suggested that cross-reactive memory joined. Largely, contracting CD4+ clones fell within CM and EM, and contracting CD8+ clones within EMRA. CD4/CD8 balance held among clones contracting day 15 to 85, and later expanders leaned CD4+.

CDR1 and CDR2 (germline): SGHVS, FQNEAQ. This CDR3 has 16 residues. V shed 1 base and J shed 4 bases, with 14 bases lying between them. This receptor was obtained from an adult woman who had mild COVID-19 (a few samples of this study predate the infection). Cell type and time point are not known. Sequencing was done on a sample of PBMCs or a T cell subset sorted from them (not recorded which). The genes are TRBV7-8 and TRBJ2-1; possible D gene TRBD1, 5 bases. CDR3 nucleotides: TGTGCCAGCAGCTTAGGGGGCGCTGGGCCTTACAATGAGCAGTTCTTC. Amino acid sequence: CASSLGGAGPYNEQFF.